The sequence of this T cell receptor (beta chain) was determined in a study of patients and donors after allogeneic stem cell transplantation. Trimming cost V 3 bases and J 0 bases, with 9 bases left between them. The CDR3 contains 15 residues. A single record per CDR3 protein comes from TCRdb applying MiXCR to the RT-PCR reads. The sample holds about 150,000 distinct CDR3 sequences, about 36% seen once. The rearrangement links TRBV12-3 or TRBV12-4 to TRBJ1-5; D not resolved. The sequence was collected from a human donor who was either an allogeneic HSCT recipient or a stem cell or donor lymphocyte infusion donor (not recorded which). It is not recorded whose cells these are; they may come from a transplant donor. Sequencing was done on a sample of blood, either unsorted or a sorted T cell fraction (not recorded which). In DNA, the CDR3 is TGTGCCAGCAGTTTGAGTGAAAATAGCAATCAGCCCCAGCATTTT. It codes for CASSLSENSNQPQHF.